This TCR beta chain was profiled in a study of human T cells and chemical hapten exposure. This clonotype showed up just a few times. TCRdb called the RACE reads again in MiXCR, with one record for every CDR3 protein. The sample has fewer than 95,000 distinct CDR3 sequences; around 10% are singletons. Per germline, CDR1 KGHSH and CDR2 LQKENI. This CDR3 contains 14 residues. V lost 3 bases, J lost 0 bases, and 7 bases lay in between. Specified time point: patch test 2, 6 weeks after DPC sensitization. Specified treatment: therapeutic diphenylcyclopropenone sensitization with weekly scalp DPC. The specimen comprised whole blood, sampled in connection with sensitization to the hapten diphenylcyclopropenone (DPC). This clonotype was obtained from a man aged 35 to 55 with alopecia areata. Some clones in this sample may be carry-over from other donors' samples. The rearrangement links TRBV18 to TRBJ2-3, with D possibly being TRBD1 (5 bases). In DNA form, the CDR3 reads TGTGCCAGCTCACCGGACATTAGCACAGATACGCAGTATTTT. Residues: CASSPDISTDTQYF.